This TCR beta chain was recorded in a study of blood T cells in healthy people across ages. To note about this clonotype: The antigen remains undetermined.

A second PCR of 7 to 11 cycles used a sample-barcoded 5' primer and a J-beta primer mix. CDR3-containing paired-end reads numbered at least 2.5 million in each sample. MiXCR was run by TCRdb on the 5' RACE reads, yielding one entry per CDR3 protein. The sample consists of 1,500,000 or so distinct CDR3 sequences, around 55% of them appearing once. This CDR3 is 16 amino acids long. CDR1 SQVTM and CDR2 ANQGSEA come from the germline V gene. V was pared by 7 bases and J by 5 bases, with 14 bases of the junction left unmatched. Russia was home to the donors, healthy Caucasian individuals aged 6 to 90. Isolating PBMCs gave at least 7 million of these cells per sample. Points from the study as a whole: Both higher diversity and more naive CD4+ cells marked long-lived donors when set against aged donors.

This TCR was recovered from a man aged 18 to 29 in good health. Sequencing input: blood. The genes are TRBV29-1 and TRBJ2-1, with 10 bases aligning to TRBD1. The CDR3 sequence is CSAAISGTGVHNEQFF. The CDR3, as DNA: TGCAGCGCCGCAATCTCCGGGACAGGGGTCCACAATGAGCAGTTCTTC.